Listed here are 21 T cell receptor beta chains from one sample, sequenced in a study of CD8+ T cells in alopecia areata. Treatment described: oral pan-JAK inhibitor, 5-10 mg twice daily. TCR sequencing used cDNA made by reverse transcription of extracted RNA. TCRdb's copy holds only in-frame clones and misses some; the assay was immunoSEQ multiplex PCR. The sample has some 190,000 clones, 60% seen once. This sample comprised CD4+ T cells sorted from blood, obtained at week 24, from a patient treated with tofacitinib. The receptors shown here come from a human donor with alopecia areata.

This clone was observed a single time. This rearrangement joins TRBV7-3 to TRBJ2-3; 9 nucleotides align to TRBD2. The V and J ends lost 0 bases and 1 base, in that order; junction bases with no gene match: 5. Germline loops: CDR1 SGHTA, CDR2 FQGTGA. CDR3 length equals 17 residues. CDR3 residues: CASSLTVASGGTDTQYF. In DNA form, the CDR3 reads TGTGCCAGCAGCTTAACGGTGGCTAGCGGGGGCACAGATACGCAGTATTTT.

The chain links TRBV4-3 to TRBJ2-3, with TRBD2 matching over 11 bases. J lost 7 bases, V lost 2 bases, and 5 bases had no gene match. The CDR3 sequence is 15 residues long. CDR1 LGHNA and CDR2 YSLEER come from the germline V gene. The CDR3 loop reads CASSQHSGGANTQYF. In DNA, the CDR3 is TGCGCCAGCAGCCAACATAGCGGGGGGGCCAATACGCAGTATTTT.

This clone has only a few counts. The chain combines TRBV7-9 with TRBJ2-1; 14 positions match TRBD2. The CDR3 contains 17 residues. V lost 4 bases to trimming and J lost 6 bases; unmatched junction nucleotides: 8. Germline assignment: CDR1 SEHNR and CDR2 FQNEAQ (reference sequence). This chain's CDR3 is CASSSGLAGGGSNEQFF. In DNA form, the CDR3 reads TGTGCCAGCAGCTCCGGACTAGCGGGGGGAGGTTCCAATGAGCAGTTCTTC.

This clone has just one count. CDR3 in amino acids: CASSPATVPDTQYF. The CDR3 nucleotides are TGTGCCAGCAGTCCAGCCACGGTCCCAGATACGCAGTATTTT. The J gene is TRBJ2-3, the V gene TRBV6-5; no firm D call. Germline CDR1 and CDR2: MNHEY and SVGAGI. Deletions cut 5 bases from V and 4 bases from J, with 13 bases between. The CDR3 spans 14 residues.

This sequence joins TRBV5-6 and TRBJ1-1; D uncertain. The CDR3 loop spans 17 amino acids. Trimming took 2 bases from V and 0 from J, leaving 17 bases between them. Germline CDR1 reads SGHDT; CDR2 reads YYEEEE. This chain's CDR3 is CASSFYPGEGLNTEAFF. The CDR3 nucleotides are TGTGCCAGCAGCTTCTACCCAGGAGAAGGGTTGAACACTGAAGCTTTCTTT.

This chain uses TRBV7-2 with TRBJ1-2; TRBD1 matches at 9 bases. Germline V gene data show CDR1 as SGHTA and CDR2 as FQGNSA. The V gene end was trimmed by 5 bases and the J gene end by 0 bases; junction bases not matched to a gene: 4. This CDR3 comprises 15 residues. CDR3 sequence (DNA): TGTGCCAGCAGCCCTCGGACAGGGGCTAACTATGGCTACACCTTC. Encoded protein: CASSPRTGANYGYTF.

This clone occurred once. The chain has TRBV6-5 and TRBJ2-3; D is uncertain. V shed 6 bases and J shed 2 bases, with 3 bases lying between them. Germline V gives CDR1 MNHEY, CDR2 SVGAGI. The CDR3 extends over 11 amino acids. CDR3 sequence: CASRSTDTQYF. The DNA for the CDR3 is TGTGCCAGCAGGTCCACAGATACGCAGTATTTT.

Here the CDR3 DNA reads TGTGCCAGCAGTGATCATTTAGGCAGGGAGTATGGCTACACCTTC. This encodes CASSDHLGREYGYTF. The rearrangement links TRBV25-1 to TRBJ1-2; a weak D match, TRBD1 (5 bases). The CDR3 length is 15 residues. V was pared by 3 bases and J by 5 bases, with 16 bases between. From germline, CDR1 is MGHDK and CDR2 SYGVNS.

V and J are TRBV30 and TRBJ2-1; TRBD2 agrees at 16 bases. Germline V gene data show CDR1 as GTSNPN and CDR2 as SVGIG (reference sequence). J lost 4 bases, V lost 2 bases, and 14 bases had no gene match. CDR3 length equals 20 residues. In DNA form, the CDR3 reads TGTGCCTGGAGTCCCCGTCCGGGACTAGCGGGGGGGCCCTCATACAATGAGCAGTTCTTC. Translation: CAWSPRPGLAGGPSYNEQFF.

V usage is TRBV30 and J usage is TRBJ2-7; D is unresolved. This CDR3 comprises 16 residues. The ends were cut back, 1 base at V and 3 bases at J, with 19 bases in the middle. The V gene's germline CDR1 is GTSNPN and CDR2 SVGIG (reference sequence). The CDR3 region is CAWSGLSWTDHYEQYF. The CDR3 DNA follows: TGTGCCTGGAGTGGCCTATCATGGACGGACCACTACGAGCAGTACTTC.

Worth noting for this clone: The same CDR3 is also encoded by other DNA sequences in this sample. J is TRBJ1-2 and V is TRBV29-1; TRBD1 matches at 10 bases. From germline, CDR1 is SQVTM and CDR2 ANQGSEA. V lost 6 bases to trimming and J lost 5 bases; unmatched junction nucleotides: 6. This CDR3 comprises 13 residues. The chain's CDR3 is CSVAGQGVYGYTF. The CDR3 nucleotides read TGCAGCGTCGCCGGACAGGGGGTTTATGGCTACACCTTC.

On this clone: An end of the junction differs from the germline gene, which may be a read error. The chain couples TRBV6-1 to TRBJ2-4, with D unresolved. This CDR3 region has 12 residues. The V gene's germline CDR1 is MNHNS and CDR2 SASEGT. The CDR3 DNA is TGTGCCAGCAGCCCCGGCCCATCGACCGTTAAATTC. It yields the protein CASSPGPSTVKF.

This sequence joins TRBV9 and TRBJ2-5; the D gene is possibly TRBD2 (7 bases). Germline CDR1 SGDLS, CDR2 YYNGEE. Trimming left V 3 bases short and J 5 bases short, with 17 bases between. The CDR3 totals 15 residues. CDR3 DNA: TGTGCCAGCAGCGAGACAGGTCTCGGGAGGGAGACCCAGTACTTC. Translating it yields CASSETGLGRETQYF.

The rearrangement links TRBV4-3 to TRBJ1-1, with no clear D. CDR3 length: 13 residues. Germline loops: CDR1 LGHNA, CDR2 YSLEER. Trimming took 4 bases from V and 6 from J, leaving 12 bases between them. CDR3 coding DNA: TGCGCCAGCAGCCTAACCAGGTCCGCTGAAGCTTTCTTT. Its translation: CASSLTRSAEAFF.

The DNA of the CDR3 is TGCAGCGTCAGCAGGGGGCGAGGAGATACGCAGTATTTT. This gives the protein CSVSRGRGDTQYF. The rearrangement joins TRBV29-1 to TRBJ2-3; 8 bases fit TRBD1. CDR3 length: 13 residues. Germline V lookup: CDR1 SQVTM, CDR2 ANQGSEA. V lost 6 bases, J lost 5 bases, and 7 bases stayed unmatched.

This clone was recorded a few times. V and J are TRBV27 and TRBJ2-1, with 8 nucleotides matching TRBD2. This CDR3 region has 13 residues. In germline, CDR1 is MNHEY, CDR2 SMNVEV (reference sequence). V gave up 7 bases and J gave up 7 bases; unmatched junction bases: 6. The CDR3 sequence is CASTSGGGNEQFF. The CDR3 coding sequence is TGTGCCAGCACTTCGGGAGGGGGGAATGAGCAGTTCTTC.

This clone has a handful of counts. The chain recombines TRBV7-9 with TRBJ2-5; D possibly matches TRBD1 or TRBD2 (5 bases each). CDR3 length: 15 amino acids. Deletions cut 1 base from V and 5 bases from J, with 14 bases between. CDR1 is SEHNR, CDR2 FQNEAQ, per germline (reference sequence). The DNA of the CDR3 is TGTGCCAGCAGCTTAGGAGGGGTGAATCGGGAGACCCAGTACTTC. Protein sequence: CASSLGGVNRETQYF.

The rearrangement links TRBV30 to TRBJ1-1; a possible D gene is TRBD1 (5 bases). The CDR3 loop spans 11 amino acids. Per germline, CDR1 GTSNPN and CDR2 SVGIG (reference sequence). V was pared by 0 bases and J by 11 bases, with 10 bases between. CDR3 loop: CAWSVLGTAFF. The CDR3 region has the DNA TGTGCCTGGAGTGTACTAGGGACGGCTTTCTTT.

The gene calls are TRBV20-1 and TRBJ1-2, with D possibly TRBD1 on 5 matching bases. Germline CDR1 is DFQATT and CDR2 is SNEGSKA (reference sequence). This CDR3 contains 11 residues. V lost 5 bases and J 7 bases, leaving 11 bases between the germline ends. CDR3 bases: TGCAGTGCTCCCGGGACCGTTGGCTACACCTTC. This gives the protein CSAPGTVGYTF.

V and J are TRBV30 and TRBJ1-2, with D tentatively TRBD1 (5 bases). CDR3 length equals 16 residues. CDR1 GTSNPN and CDR2 SVGIG come from the germline V gene (reference sequence). The V and J ends lost 1 base and 2 bases respectively, with 17 bases between them. CDR3: CAWSANAGALNYGYTF. The CDR3 DNA follows: TGTGCCTGGAGTGCAAACGCCGGGGCCCTGAACTATGGCTACACCTTC.

V is TRBV7-3 and J is TRBJ2-3; 8 bases agree with TRBD1. CDR3 length: 16 residues. Germline V gene sequence: CDR1 SGHTA, CDR2 FQGTGA. J gave up 4 bases and V 1 base, and 7 bases lay outside the gene matches. The DNA of the CDR3 is TGTGCCAGCAGCTTAATTGGCAGGGGGCAGGCAGATACGCAGTATTTT. It specifies CASSLIGRGQADTQYF.